This T cell receptor (beta chain) appears in the sequencing data of a study of blood T cell repertoires in COVID-19. Study-wide context: Donors in the United States, Italy and Spain gave samples during acute or convalescent COVID-19. Sample material is recorded as cDNA or gDNA derived from T cells, B-cell-depleted T cells, or PBMCs.

CDR1 is SGHRS, CDR2 YFSETQ, per germline. This CDR3 is built from 12 residues. Source study methods: Estimates of nucleated cell counts were drawn from the amplification of reference gene primers. Assay used: immunoSEQ multiplex PCR; TCRdb lists only in-frame clones, some missing. V and J calls and clone size are copied from that table; D and trimming were computed from the DNA. Of 35,000 to 45,000 clones detected, 81% appear once; the ten largest clones hold about 42%. The table lists this clone with a few counts. The TCR was taken from a human donor in a cohort sampled during active or convalescent COVID-19. The donor label of this sample is uncertain. J is TRBJ2-1 and V is TRBV5-1; no firm D call. Material: peripheral blood. This chain's CDR3 is CACRYSYNEQFF. The CDR3 DNA reads TGCGCTTGCAGATACTCCTACAATGAGCAGTTCTTC.